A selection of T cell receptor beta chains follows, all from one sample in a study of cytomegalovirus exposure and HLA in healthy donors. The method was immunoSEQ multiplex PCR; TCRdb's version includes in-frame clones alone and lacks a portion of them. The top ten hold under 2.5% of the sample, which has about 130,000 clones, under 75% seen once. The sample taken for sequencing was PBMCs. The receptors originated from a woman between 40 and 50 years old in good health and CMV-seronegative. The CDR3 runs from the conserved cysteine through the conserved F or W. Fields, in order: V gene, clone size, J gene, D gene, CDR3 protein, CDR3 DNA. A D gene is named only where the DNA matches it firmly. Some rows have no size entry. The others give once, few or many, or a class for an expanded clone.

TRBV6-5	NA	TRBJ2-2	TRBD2	CASRLAANTGELFF	TGTGCCAGCAGACTAGCGGCGAACACCGGGGAGCTGTTTTTT
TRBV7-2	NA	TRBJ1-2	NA	CASSSIQRGYTF	TGTGCCAGCAGCTCAATCCAGCGGGGCTACACCTTC
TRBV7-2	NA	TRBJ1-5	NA	CASSLETRGQPQHF	TGTGCCAGCAGCTTAGAGACCCGAGGTCAGCCCCAGCATTTT
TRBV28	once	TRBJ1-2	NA	CASKVTALAYYGYTF	TGTGCCAGCAAGGTGACAGCCCTCGCGTACTATGGCTACACCTTC
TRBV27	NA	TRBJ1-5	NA	CASSFGGGGALSNQPQHF	TGTGCCAGCAGTTTTGGGGGGGGAGGAGCCCTCAGCAATCAGCCCCAGCATTTT
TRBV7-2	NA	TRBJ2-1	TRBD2	CASSLKPGGPSNEQFF	TGTGCCAGCAGCTTAAAACCGGGGGGGCCGAGCAATGAGCAGTTCTTC
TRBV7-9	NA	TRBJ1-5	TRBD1	CASSPGGGDQPQHF	TGTGCCAGCAGCCCAGGGGGCGGTGATCAGCCCCAGCATTTT
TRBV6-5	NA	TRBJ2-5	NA	CASSSPSDGRETQYF	TGTGCCAGCAGTTCCCCCAGCGACGGCCGGGAGACCCAGTACTTC
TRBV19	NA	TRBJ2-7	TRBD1	CASSSRGTDSYEQYF	TGTGCCAGTAGCTCGAGGGGGACAGATTCCTACGAGCAGTACTTC
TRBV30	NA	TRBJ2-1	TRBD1	CAWEGTDHNEQFF	TGTGCCTGGGAGGGGACAGACCACAATGAGCAGTTCTTC
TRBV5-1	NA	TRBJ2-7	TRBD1	CASSQGTGNYEQYF	TGCGCCAGCAGCCAAGGGACAGGGAACTACGAGCAGTACTTC